The clone carrying this TCR delta chain occurred a few times. What it binds is not known. This likely reflects a read error, since a far larger clone is one base away. Other DNA sequences in the same sample also yield this CDR3. Per germline, CDR1 GEAIGNYY and CDR2 EKD. The CDR3 runs to 19 residues. V was trimmed by 1 base and J by 0 bases, leaving 15 bases between them. This entry comes from a study of DNA immune sequencing with unique molecular identifiers. Study background: PBMC-derived γδ T cells were enriched by FACS. Enriched γδ T-cell DNA input was 75 to 100 ng; non-enriched PBMC DNA input was 0.9 to 1 ug.

General study results and limits: Healthy donor TRD clonotypes most often used TRDV2 joined to TRDJ1.

A 32-plex genomic DNA assay used primers for all 8 TRDV and 4 TRDJ genes. In around 3 barcoding PCR cycles, molecules received a 12-nucleotide UMI, then adapter PCR followed. TCRdb called clones from the multiplex PCR reads again using CATT. The sample lists around 5,400 delta-chain clones, approximately 10% occurring once. What was sequenced was gamma-delta T cells enriched from blood buffy coat, or unenriched PBMCs (not recorded which). The chain combines TRDV2 with TRDJ3; perhaps D is TRDD2 or TRDD3 (5 bases each). The source is a human donor in good health. CDR3 nucleotide sequence: TGTGCCTGTGACACGGGGGGCCTACGGAGCTCCTGGGACACCCGACAGATGTTTTTC. This gives the protein CACDTGGLRSSWDTRQMFF.